Given below is one T cell receptor beta chain in context. The target antigen is unknown. The J segment lost 5 bases and the V segment lost 9 bases, leaving 7 bases of the junction unmatched. Germline values: CDR1 SNHLY, CDR2 FYNNEI. This CDR3 has 14 amino acids. In TCRdb, the 5' RACE reads were re-called with MiXCR into one record per CDR3 protein. The table has around 180,000 distinct CDR3 sequences, about 20% seen once. The source of the sample is a study of CD8 T cells in ankylosing spondylitis. Study-wide results and limits: Disease-linked clones bore a CD8+ phenotype and were relatively rare in peripheral blood. Significant enrichment of disease-linked clones was reportedly seen in matched ankylosing spondylitis synovial fluid.

The sequence was collected from a male donor aged 10 to 30 with ankylosing spondylitis or in good health (not recorded which). Sequencing used blood, either unsorted or a sorted T cell fraction (not recorded which). The gene calls are TRBV2 and TRBJ2-1, with 10 nucleotides matching TRBD2. The CDR3 here is CASKGLAANNEQFF. CDR3 coding DNA: TGTGCCAGTAAAGGACTAGCGGCGAACAATGAGCAGTTCTTC.